Here is one T cell receptor (beta chain) with its context. The antigen is unknown. V was cut by 0 bases and J by 4 bases, with 15 bases left in between. Germline V gene sequence: CDR1 LNHNV, CDR2 YYDKDF (reference sequence). This CDR3 is 16 amino acids long. The data were taken from a study of Tregs in tolerant kidney transplant recipients. General study findings and limits: Validation in larger populations is needed because few patients were studied. The most relevant donor-specific Treg TCRbeta repertoire apparently came from expansion with activated donor B cells. Biological reproducibility was not directly addressed in this study.

Only in-frame clones appear in the TCRdb table, and some are missing; sequencing was by immunoSEQ multiplex PCR. Found here are tens of thousands of clones, over 85% of them singletons; the top ten hold roughly 1.7%. The nonmyeloablative bone marrow transplants came from related graft donors, with transient mixed chimerism. Thawed PBMCs were FACS-sorted into unstimulated CD4+CD25+CD127- regulatory T cells, CD4+CD25- non-regulatory cells, CD4 and CD8 cells. The V call is TRBV15, the J call TRBJ1-1; tentative D call: TRBD1 (6 bases). The specimen was CD4+ T cells from blood (PBMCs), collected 12 months after the transplant. The TCR was taken from a human patient who received a combined kidney and bone marrow transplant. Some T cells may be the graft donor's. This chain's CDR3 is CATSRDRQAWGTEAFF. The CDR3 region has the DNA TGTGCCACCAGCAGAGATAGACAGGCTTGGGGCACTGAAGCTTTCTTT.